Each of the 25 T cell receptor beta chains below was sequenced from the same sample in a study of vaccination and CD4 T cells after COVID-19. Sequenced with the Oncomine TCR Beta short-read assay was DNA taken from cultured CD4+ T cells. TCRdb reanalysed the PCR reads using MiXCR and keeps one entry per CDR3 protein. The sample shows approximately 14,000 distinct CDR3 sequences, 40% to 65% of them seen only once. Their antigen targets remain unknown. Treatment defined: roughly ten-day PBMC culture with coronavirus spike peptide pools or control peptides (ViraFEST assay). The sample consisted of CD4+ T cells from blood, cultured in vitro, taken before SARS-CoV-2 vaccination. These TCRs come from a human donor who had recovered from COVID-19.

In its sample, this clonotype was seen a few times. This chain connects TRBV7-2 to TRBJ1-5, with 10 bases fitting TRBD1. Germline V gives CDR1 SGHTA, CDR2 FQGNSA. V lost 5 bases to trimming and J lost 5 bases; unmatched junction nucleotides: 6. The CDR3 extends over 15 amino acids. This chain's CDR3 is CASSQGTGEYQPQHF. CDR3 DNA sequence: TGTGCCAGCAGCCAAGGGACAGGGGAATATCAGCCCCAGCATTTT.

Written as DNA, the CDR3 is TGCGCCAGCAGCCGTCCCGGGACGTTTGGCTACACCTTC. This codes for CASSRPGTFGYTF. J is TRBJ1-2 and V is TRBV5-1; D may be TRBD1 (5 bases). V lost 4 bases and J 7 bases, leaving 14 bases between the germline ends. Germline lookup yields CDR1 SGHRS and CDR2 YFSETQ. The CDR3 is 13 residues long.

This sequence joins TRBV11-3 and TRBJ2-1; a weak D match, TRBD2 (6 bases). V lost 5 bases, J lost 3 bases, and 11 bases lay in between. The CDR3 is made up of 14 amino acids. The V gene's germline CDR1 is SGHNT and CDR2 YENEEA. In DNA form, the CDR3 reads TGTGCCAGCAGCCTTGGTAGCGGCTACAATGAGCAGTTCTTC. Translation: CASSLGSGYNEQFF.

The chain is built from TRBV7-6 and TRBJ2-5; 7 positions agree with TRBD2. The CDR3 loop spans 18 amino acids. V lost 1 base, J lost 5 bases, and 16 bases stayed unmatched. Germline lookup yields CDR1 SGHVS and CDR2 FNYEAQ. In DNA, the CDR3 is TGTGCCAGCAGCTTAGTGGCTCCGGGACTACTGATTTCGGAGACCCAGTACTTC. Encoded protein: CASSLVAPGLLISETQYF.

This clonotype was seen a handful of times. The J gene is TRBJ1-2, the V gene TRBV27, with D possibly being TRBD1 (5 bases). This CDR3 region has 15 residues. V shed 4 bases and J shed 2 bases, with 14 bases lying between them. Germline V gene sequence: CDR1 MNHEY, CDR2 SMNVEV (reference sequence). The CDR3 here is CASSSRSGRNYGYTF. CDR3 DNA: TGTGCCAGCAGTTCTCGATCGGGACGGAACTATGGCTACACCTTC.

This clonotype was observed a handful of times. The chain recombines TRBV25-1 with TRBJ1-6; a possible D gene is TRBD1 (5 bases). Trimming stripped 1 base from V and 0 bases from J, with 10 bases between. The CDR3 is 17 residues long. Germline-derived CDR1 and CDR2 are MGHDK and SYGVNS. The CDR3 loop reads CASSESGLSSYNSPLHF. DNA for the CDR3: TGTGCCAGCAGTGAATCGGGGCTGAGCTCCTATAATTCACCCCTCCACTTT.

The rearrangement links TRBV15 to TRBJ2-5; 13 bases map to TRBD2. The CDR3 totals 18 residues. Germline V gene data show CDR1 as LNHNV and CDR2 as YYDKDF (reference sequence). With V trimmed by 6 bases and J by 5 bases, 15 bases remained unmatched. The CDR3 bases are TGTGCCACCAGTGGAGGAAAAGGACTAGCGGGAGAGTGGGAGACCCAGTACTTC. Protein product: CATSGGKGLAGEWETQYF.

The chain combines TRBV18 with TRBJ2-5, with D tentatively TRBD1 or TRBD2 (6 bases each). The V gene's germline CDR1 is KGHSH and CDR2 LQKENI. The CDR3 spans 13 residues. Trimming shortened V by 1 base and J by 4 bases, and 7 bases separated the two germline ends. Written as DNA, the CDR3 is TGTGCCAGCTCACCACAGGGGGGAGAGACCCAGTACTTC. Amino acid sequence: CASSPQGGETQYF.

The gene calls are TRBV6-1 and TRBJ2-5, with D tentatively TRBD2 (6 bases). The CDR3 loop spans 13 amino acids. With 6 bases removed from V and 2 bases from J, the gap between germline ends came to 10 bases. The germline gives CDR1 MNHNS, CDR2 SASEGT. The CDR3 nucleotides are TGTGCCAGCAGGCGGGACTTGCAAGAGACCCAGTACTTC. This gives the protein CASRRDLQETQYF.

The V call is TRBV5-6, the J call TRBJ2-5; TRBD1 matches at 7 bases. J lost 3 bases, V lost 3 bases, and 11 bases had no gene match. The CDR3 loop spans 16 amino acids. In germline, CDR1 is SGHDT, CDR2 YYEEEE. As DNA, the CDR3 is TGTGCCAGCAGCTCTCTCCGACAGGGATGGGAAGAGACCCAGTACTTC. It yields the protein CASSSLRQGWEETQYF. Full variable domain (outside the CDR3, taken from reference TRBV5-6 and TRBJ2-5): DAGVTQSPTHLIKTRGQQVTLRCSPKSGHDTVSWYQQALGQGPQFIFQYYEEEERQRGNFPDRFSGHQFPNYSSELNVNALLLGDSALYLCASSSLRQGWEETQYFGPGTRLLVL.

CDR3 DNA: TGTGCCAGCAGTTATGACCGAAATCAGCCCCAGCATTTT. Protein sequence: CASSYDRNQPQHF. The chain has TRBV6-5 and TRBJ1-5; D is undetermined. Germline CDR1 is MNHEY and CDR2 is SVGAGI. Trimming took off 3 bases at V and 4 bases at J, with 7 bases between the two ends. This CDR3 is built from 13 residues.

This clonotype was seen more than once but under ten times. This chain links TRBV20-1 with TRBJ2-1, with D uncertain. The CDR3 length is 13 residues. The germline CDR1 and CDR2 sequences are DFQATT and SNEGSKA (reference sequence). Between the trimmed V and J ends, which lost 5 bases and 5 bases, there was a span of 13 bases. The CDR3 is CSAELGPNNEQFF. The CDR3 nucleotides read TGCAGTGCTGAGTTAGGGCCGAACAATGAGCAGTTCTTC.

This clonotype has a handful of counts. V and J are TRBV11-2 and TRBJ1-5; no clear D gene. Germline V lookup: CDR1 SGHAT, CDR2 FQNNGV. V dropped 0 bases and J dropped 5 bases, with 5 bases sitting between them. The CDR3 length is 13 residues. CDR3 in DNA: TGTGCCAGCAGCTTAGAGAGGGATCAGCCCCAGCATTTT. Protein sequence: CASSLERDQPQHF.

The V call is TRBV6-1, the J call TRBJ1-5; the D is unclear. Deletions cut 6 bases from V and 4 bases from J, with 10 bases between. Germline V CDR1 and CDR2: MNHNS, SASEGT. This CDR3 has 13 amino acids. In DNA, the CDR3 is TGTGCCAGCAGCGCGAACCGAAATCAGCCCCAGCATTTT. Translated, it gives CASSANRNQPQHF.

J is TRBJ2-2 and V is TRBV27; no reliable D call. The CDR3 is 14 residues long. V was trimmed by 6 bases and J by 5 bases, leaving 13 bases between them. CDR1 is MNHEY and CDR2 is SMNVEV in the germline V gene (reference sequence). Here the CDR3 DNA reads TGTGCCAGCAGCTACAGCCTCAGGACCGGGGAGCTGTTTTTT. Its protein product is CASSYSLRTGELFF.

This rearrangement joins TRBV20-1 to TRBJ1-2; no clear D gene. This CDR3 is 12 amino acids long. CDR1 and CDR2 from the germline V gene are DFQATT and SNEGSKA (reference sequence). The V and J ends lost 3 bases and 3 bases respectively, with 8 bases between them. As DNA, the CDR3 is TGCAGTGCTAGGGCCGATCACTATGGCTACACCTTC. Translating it yields CSARADHYGYTF.

The chain is built from TRBV7-9 and TRBJ2-7; TRBD1 agrees at 9 bases. CDR1 is SEHNR and CDR2 is FQNEAQ in the germline V gene (reference sequence). Losses at the gene ends were 5 bases for V and 7 bases for J; bases not matched to a gene: 9. The CDR3 totals 14 residues. The CDR3 DNA follows: TGTGCCAGCAGCGCACCGGGACAGGGTCAAGAGCAGTACTTC. Translated: CASSAPGQGQEQYF.

This chain links TRBV12-5 with TRBJ2-1, with 8 nucleotides matching TRBD2. Unmatched junction bases numbered 7, after V lost 7 bases and J lost 5 bases. From germline, CDR1 is LGHNT and CDR2 FRNRAP. The length of the CDR3 is 14 residues. The CDR3 nucleotides read TGTGCTAGTGCTCGGGGGGGGCGCGACAATGAGCAGTTCTTC. Translating it yields CASARGGRDNEQFF.

This chain uses TRBV24-1 with TRBJ2-7; D uncertain. The CDR3 is 14 residues long. Between the trimmed V and J ends, which lost 6 bases and 2 bases, there was a span of 13 bases. Germline V CDR1 and CDR2: KGHDR, SFDVKD. The CDR3 is CATSLRVSAYEQYF. The CDR3 DNA sequence: TGTGCCACCAGTTTACGGGTAAGTGCCTACGAGCAGTACTTC.

The rearrangement uses TRBV6-1 and TRBJ2-1, with 11 bases identical to TRBD2. With 6 bases clipped from V and 10 bases from J, the junction kept 14 bases outside the gene matches. This CDR3 contains 16 residues. Per germline, CDR1 MNHNS and CDR2 SASEGT. The CDR3: CASRAGTSGGRGEQFF. The CDR3 bases are TGTGCCAGCAGAGCTGGGACTAGCGGAGGGCGGGGAGAGCAGTTCTTC.

The CDR3 is CASVWGIDQPQHF. CDR3 DNA sequence: TGTGCCAGCGTGTGGGGAATCGATCAGCCCCAGCATTTT. This chain connects TRBV12-3 or TRBV12-4 to TRBJ1-5; D is ambiguous. The ends were cut back, 8 bases at V and 5 bases at J, with 13 bases in the middle. The CDR3 runs to 13 residues.

In its sample, this clonotype was seen a few times. The chain joins TRBV28 to TRBJ1-5, with D hard to call. V dropped 1 base and J dropped 2 bases, with 9 bases sitting between them. The CDR3 is 15 residues long. Germline V gene lookup returns CDR1 MDHEN and CDR2 SYDVKM. The CDR3 DNA is TGTGCCAGCAGTTTATCAGCCACGGGCAATCAGCCCCAGCATTTT. Its translation: CASSLSATGNQPQHF.

Only a few counts were recorded for this clonotype. V and J are TRBV7-9 and TRBJ1-2; D is undetermined. The CDR3 has 13 residues. Trimming removed 1 base at V and 13 bases at J, with 16 bases between. Germline CDR1 SEHNR, CDR2 FQNEAQ (reference sequence). The CDR3 DNA follows: TGTGCCAGCAGCTTAGGGGGTCAAGGCTCATGCACCTTC. The encoded protein is CASSLGGQGSCTF.

This clonotype was found a few times. The V and J genes are TRBV20-1 and TRBJ2-3; D is possibly TRBD2 (5 bases). Germline V gene lookup returns CDR1 DFQATT and CDR2 SNEGSKA (reference sequence). V was shortened by 2 bases and J by 2 bases, with 8 bases between the two germline ends. The CDR3 totals 13 residues. The CDR3 region has the DNA TGCAGTGCTAGACACGGGATCACAGATACGCAGTATTTT. Its protein is CSARHGITDTQYF.

Only one count was recorded for this clonotype. The chain recombines TRBV20-1 with TRBJ2-4, with TRBD2 matching 8 bases. V shed 1 base and J 3 bases; nucleotides not matched to a gene: 2. Per the germline V gene, CDR1 is DFQATT and CDR2 is SNEGSKA (reference sequence). The CDR3 is 14 residues long. CDR3 residues: CSARAAGGKNIQYF. The CDR3 DNA follows: TGCAGTGCTAGAGCTGCGGGAGGCAAAAACATTCAGTACTTC.